Sequencing of this T cell receptor (beta chain) was carried out in a study of CD8 T cells in Susac syndrome. cDNA came from approximately 0.5 to 1 ug RNA primed by random hexamers. TCRdb independently ran MiXCR on the immunoSEQ multiplex PCR reads; one entry per CDR3 protein. The profile shows 85,000 to 130,000 distinct CDR3 sequences, approximately 94% of them singletons. The CDR3 runs 13 residues. With 8 bases removed from V and 1 base from J, the gap between germline ends came to 6 bases. The chain links TRBV12-3 or TRBV12-4 to TRBJ2-6; D uncertain. Input material: CD8+ T cells from PBMCs. The sequence was obtained from a human donor with Susac syndrome. CDR3 loop: CASAVSGANVLTF. In DNA form, the CDR3 reads TGTGCCAGCGCAGTTTCTGGGGCCAACGTCCTGACTTTC.